The 5 T cell receptor beta chains given below trace back to one sample, sequenced in a study of a mutant IDH1 vaccine in newly diagnosed glioma. This table comes from immunoSEQ multiplex PCR, and its TCRdb copy is limited to in-frame clones, with some not included. The sample holds some 58,000 clones, 81% seen once. The time point: week 35, safety follow-up. What each vaccine dose contained was 300 ug of mutant IDH1 20-mer peptide, accompanied by topical imiquimod. No antigen has been assigned to these receptors. The sequences come from PBMCs, collected from a glioma patient whose treatment included an IDH1 peptide vaccine. These receptors were taken from a man aged 40-50 years with glioma.

J is TRBJ2-7 and V is TRBV6-1, with D maybe TRBD2 (6 bases). The length of the CDR3 is 15 residues. Germline lookup yields CDR1 MNHNS and CDR2 SASEGT. V dropped 4 bases and J dropped 5 bases, with 18 bases sitting between them. CDR3 DNA: TGTGCCAGCAGTGTAGAGGACGGGAGTAGCGACGAGCAGTACTTC. Amino acids: CASSVEDGSSDEQYF.

The J gene is TRBJ2-1, the V gene TRBV7-9, with TRBD2 identical over 11 bases. V shed 5 bases and J 2 bases; nucleotides not matched to a gene: 5. The CDR3 has 16 residues. Germline values: CDR1 SEHNR, CDR2 FQNEAQ (reference sequence). CDR3 residues: CASSKFSGGAYNEQFF. The CDR3 bases are TGTGCCAGCAGCAAATTTAGCGGGGGGGCCTACAATGAGCAGTTCTTC.

Comments on this clone: At one end, the junction sequence differs from germline, possibly due to a read error. The rearrangement joins TRBV7-7 to TRBJ2-1; TRBD1 agrees at 7 bases. The CDR3 loop spans 16 amino acids. CDR1 SSHAT and CDR2 FNYEAQ come from the germline V gene (reference sequence). CDR3 in amino acids: CASSPRRTGAYNEQFF. The CDR3 nucleotides are TGTGCTAGCAGCCCGAGGAGGACAGGTGCTTACAATGAGCAGTTCTTC.

This clone was detected a few times. CDR3 amino acids: CASSPPPTGNTIYF. The CDR3, as DNA: TGTGCCAGCTCACCACCGCCCACTGGAAACACCATATATTTT. This chain connects TRBV18 to TRBJ1-3; D call uncertain. This CDR3 has 14 residues. Germline V gene sequence: CDR1 KGHSH, CDR2 LQKENI. V lost 0 bases to trimming and J lost 2 bases, with 5 bases between them.

The V gene is TRBV7-2, the J gene TRBJ1-6, with 7 bases identical to TRBD1. With V trimmed by 5 bases and J by 5 bases, 6 bases remained unmatched. The CDR3 totals 15 residues. Germline values: CDR1 SGHTA, CDR2 FQGNSA. The CDR3, as DNA: TGTGCCAGCAGCAGCCAGGGGGGGAATAATTCACCCCTCCACTTT. This encodes CASSSQGGNNSPLHF.